The 15 T cell receptor beta chains below all came from one sample that was sequenced in a study of Graves' ophthalmopathy and Graves' hyperthyroidism. Beta-chain TCR CDR3 regions were amplified from RNA transcripts. First-round RT-PCR used HTBI primers; second-round multiplex PCR followed. Each CDR3 protein is one row after TCRdb ran MiXCR on the multiplex PCR reads. The table lists 400,000 to 450,000 distinct CDR3 sequences, under 25% of them singletons. The specimen was peripheral blood. These receptors were obtained from a woman aged 18 to 35 with stable Graves' hyperthyroidism.

The rearrangement uses TRBV20-1 and TRBJ1-1, with TRBD1 as a possible D gene (5 bases). Trimming stripped 5 bases from V and 1 base from J, with 14 bases between. The CDR3 spans 14 residues. CDR1 is DFQATT, CDR2 SNEGSKA, per germline (reference sequence). CDR3 residues: CSASLDSTNTEAFF. For the CDR3, the DNA is TGCAGTGCTTCCCTCGACAGTACGAACACTGAAGCTTTCTTT.

This chain links TRBV11-3 with TRBJ2-7; weak D call: TRBD2 (5 bases). Germline-derived CDR1 and CDR2 are SGHNT and YENEEA. This CDR3 region has 13 residues. The CDR3 here is CASSLEASYEQDV. The CDR3 DNA reads as TGTGCCAGCAGCTTAGAGGCTAGCTACGAGCAGGACGTC.

There are many counts of this clonotype. The CDR3 reads CSARRGDSQETQYF. DNA of the CDR3: TGCAGTGCTAGGAGAGGGGACAGCCAAGAGACCCAGTACTTC. This chain joins TRBV20-1 and TRBJ2-5, with 7 bases fitting TRBD1. The V and J ends lost 3 bases and 1 base, in that order; junction bases with no gene match: 5. The CDR3 is 14 amino acids. Germline CDR1 reads DFQATT; CDR2 reads SNEGSKA (reference sequence).

This clonotype appeared a few times. The chain uses TRBV28 and TRBJ2-7, with TRBD1 as a possible D gene (6 bases). Germline CDR1 is MDHEN and CDR2 is SYDVKM. The CDR3 is 13 residues long. V lost 8 bases, J lost 6 bases, and 17 bases lay in between. CDR3 protein: CASELRAGVEQYF. The CDR3 nucleotides read TGTGCCAGCGAACTTAGAGCAGGGGTCGAGCAGTACTTC.

This chain uses TRBV18 with TRBJ2-1; the D is unclear. The germline gives CDR1 KGHSH, CDR2 LQKENI. The CDR3 runs to 14 residues. Trimming took 0 bases from V and 3 from J, leaving 6 bases between them. This chain's CDR3 is CASSPPSYYNEQFF. CDR3 DNA sequence: TGTGCCAGCTCACCACCCTCGTACTACAATGAGCAGTTCTTC.

This clonotype has at least ten counts. The chain uses TRBV28 and TRBJ1-1; a possible D gene is TRBD1 (6 bases). CDR1 is MDHEN and CDR2 is SYDVKM in the germline V gene. The CDR3 is made up of 17 amino acids. V was shortened by 4 bases and J by 2 bases, with 20 bases between the two germline ends. Here the CDR3 reads CASSSPGHHFGNTEAFF. As DNA, the CDR3 is TGTGCCAGCAGTTCACCGGGACACCACTTTGGTAACACTGAAGCTTTCTTT.

In its sample, this clonotype was seen many times. The rearrangement links TRBV6-2 or TRBV6-3 to TRBJ2-7; D uncertain. The CDR3 is 16 amino acids. CDR1 is MNHEY and CDR2 is SVGEGT in the germline V gene. V lost 3 bases to trimming and J lost 0 bases, with 15 bases between them. DNA for the CDR3: TGTGCCAGCAGTTATGGAAGGGCCCTATACTCCTACGAGCAGTACTTC. Protein sequence: CASSYGRALYSYEQYF.

In regard to this clonotype: At one boundary the junction diverges from the germline segment, which might be a read error. This chain connects TRBV20-1 to TRBJ1-2; D is possibly TRBD1 (5 bases). Germline V CDR1 and CDR2: DFQATT, SNEGSKA (reference sequence). The CDR3 covers 12 residues. CDR3 in amino acids: CSAADSPYGYSF. The CDR3 coding sequence is TGCAGTGCAGCCGACAGCCCCTATGGCTACAGCTTC.

This clonotype was counted ten times or more. The chain joins TRBV2 to TRBJ1-2; D call uncertain. This CDR3 comprises 13 residues. V shed 8 bases and J shed 1 base, with 11 bases lying between them. CDR1 is SNHLY and CDR2 is FYNNEI in the germline V gene. The CDR3 DNA follows: TGTGCCAGCGATCAAGGCATTAACTATGGCTACACCTTC. Translation gives CASDQGINYGYTF.

This clonotype has ten or more counts. This chain joins TRBV5-1 and TRBJ2-2, with D maybe TRBD1 (6 bases). V was cut by 4 bases and J by 8 bases, with 18 bases left in between. Germline V lookup: CDR1 SGHRS, CDR2 YFSETQ. The CDR3 length is 15 residues. This CDR3 reads CASSPENPGEGELFF. The DNA of the CDR3 is TGCGCCAGCAGCCCCGAAAACCCAGGGGAGGGGGAGCTGTTTTTT.

This clonotype was detected ten times or more. The chain carries TRBV4-2 and TRBJ2-7; D ambiguous. With 1 base removed from V and 5 bases from J, the gap between germline ends came to 12 bases. The germline gives CDR1 LGHNA, CDR2 YNFKEQ. CDR3 length: 14 amino acids. CDR3 sequence (DNA): TGTGCCAGCAGCCAAGTGGCTGGGCTCAACGAGCAGTACTTC. Encoded protein: CASSQVAGLNEQYF.

This clonotype appeared many times. V is TRBV19 and J is TRBJ2-6, with D possibly TRBD2 on 5 matching bases. The CDR3 runs 15 residues. Between the trimmed V and J ends, which lost 5 bases and 2 bases, there was a span of 10 bases. CDR1 LNHDA and CDR2 SQIVND come from the germline V gene (reference sequence). The CDR3 coding sequence is TGTGCCAGTAGTGCGCCCGGGACTGGGGCCAACGTCCTGACTTTC. Protein product: CASSAPGTGANVLTF.

In the case of this clonotype: This sequence may be a read error, since a much larger clone differs from it by one base. V and J are TRBV19 and TRBJ2-7; 10 bases align to TRBD2. Germline lookup yields CDR1 LNHDA and CDR2 SQIVND (reference sequence). The CDR3 spans 14 residues. The CDR3 bases are TGTGTCAGTAGTATAAGGCTAGCGGGAGCCGAGCAGTACTTC. Its protein is CVSSIRLAGAEQYF.

At least ten counts were recorded for this clonotype. CDR3 region: CASGFFRDRSYEQYF. CDR3 DNA: TGTGCTAGTGGTTTCTTCCGGGACAGATCCTACGAGCAGTACTTC. The V call is TRBV12-5, the J call TRBJ2-7, with 7 positions matching TRBD1. Per the germline V gene, CDR1 is LGHNT and CDR2 is FRNRAP. The CDR3 consists of 15 residues. The V segment lost 3 bases and the J segment 1 base; nucleotides outside the gene matches: 6.

The table lists this clonotype with many counts. The chain links TRBV6-5 to TRBJ2-7; 7 bases agree with TRBD1. Germline assignment: CDR1 MNHEY and CDR2 SVGAGI. CDR3 length: 15 amino acids. The V segment lost 7 bases and the J segment 4 bases; nucleotides outside the gene matches: 13. CDR3 in DNA: TGTGCCAGCATCGTATTTAAGGGGGCCAGGTACGAGCAGTACTTC. Translation gives CASIVFKGARYEQYF.